This T cell receptor beta chain was recovered during a study of T cell responses to AZD1222 COVID-19 vaccine. Notes on this clone: The antigen is undetermined.

Study results and caveats: Donors in the cohort were predominantly white British and more often female, and clonal diversity was possibly underestimated.

Profiled with immunoSEQ multiplex PCR; TCRdb holds only in-frame clones, not every one. The sample lists approximately 130,000 clones, about nine tenths occurring once. The receptor was isolated from an adult who received the AZD1222 COVID-19 vaccine. Sequences were derived from peripheral blood, sampled 28 days after the second AZD1222 dose.

CDR3 DNA: TGTGCCAGCAGCCGCCGGGACAATAATTCACCCCTCCACTTT. Translated: CASSRRDNNSPLHF. This chain links TRBV27 with TRBJ1-6, with a tentative D call TRBD1 (6 bases). There are 14 residues in the CDR3. The germline CDR1 and CDR2 sequences are MNHEY and SMNVEV (reference sequence). V was shortened by 6 bases and J by 5 bases, with 11 bases between the two germline ends.